The clone carrying this TCR beta chain was seen repeatedly, ten times or more. Its antigen is still unknown. Each cDNA molecule carried a unique molecular identifier. From the 5' RACE reads, TCRdb called clonotypes with MiXCR, one entry per CDR3 protein. The sample contains about 80,000 distinct CDR3 sequences, roughly 13% of which appear only once. This sample is part of a study of early T cells in non-severe SARS-CoV-2 infection. Study summary: It was bulk RNA from unsorted whole blood that was sequenced, and the chains were unpaired.

Study-level findings and limits: There was a bias toward anti-spike CD8 responses in VDJdb matching, which missed private and CD4 specificities.

V was clipped by 5 bases and J by 5 bases, with 21 bases between them. The length of the CDR3 is 16 residues. Sequenced material: whole blood. The chain combines TRBV12-3 or TRBV12-4 with TRBJ2-5; D possibly corresponds to TRBD2 (6 bases). The clonotype originates from an adult who was a healthcare worker with PCR-confirmed SARS-CoV-2 infection or an uninfected control (not recorded which). The CDR3: CASSVDMGGNVETQYF. CDR3 sequence (DNA): TGTGCCAGCAGTGTTGATATGGGCGGGAATGTTGAGACCCAGTACTTC.